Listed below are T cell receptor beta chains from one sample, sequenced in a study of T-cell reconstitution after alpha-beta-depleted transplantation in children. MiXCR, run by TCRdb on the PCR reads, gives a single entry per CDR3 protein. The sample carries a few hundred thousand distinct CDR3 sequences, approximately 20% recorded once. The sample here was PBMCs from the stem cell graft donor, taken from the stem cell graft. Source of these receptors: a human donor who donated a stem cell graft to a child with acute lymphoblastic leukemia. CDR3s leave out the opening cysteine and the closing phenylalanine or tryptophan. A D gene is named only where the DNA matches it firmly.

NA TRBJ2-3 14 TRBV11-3 ASSLEGPVATDTQY
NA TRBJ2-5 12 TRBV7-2 ASSSQGSQETQY
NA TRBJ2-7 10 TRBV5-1 ASSLYGGWGY
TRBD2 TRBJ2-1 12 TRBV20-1 SAHTTSGSNEQF
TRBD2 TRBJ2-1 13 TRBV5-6 ASSSLAGEVDEQF
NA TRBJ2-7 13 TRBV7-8 ASSLGPGRQYEQY
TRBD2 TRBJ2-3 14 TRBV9 ASSSRLAGPADTQY
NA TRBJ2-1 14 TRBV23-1 ASSLALRPAYNEQF
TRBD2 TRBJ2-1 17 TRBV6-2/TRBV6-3 ASRTITPSGRARNNEQF
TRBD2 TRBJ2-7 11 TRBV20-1 SASPQAGVKQY
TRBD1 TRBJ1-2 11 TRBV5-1 ASSEKGAYGYT
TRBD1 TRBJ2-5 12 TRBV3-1 ASSPLAGGETQY
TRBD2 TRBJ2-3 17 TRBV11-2 ASSSGLAGGPYGTDTQY
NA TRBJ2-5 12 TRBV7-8 ASSGGGNSETQY
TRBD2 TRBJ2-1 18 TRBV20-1 SARGKVGSGDRSSYNEQF
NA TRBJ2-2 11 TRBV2 ASYRSSTGELF
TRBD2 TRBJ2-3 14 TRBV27 ASSLAAGGPPDTQY
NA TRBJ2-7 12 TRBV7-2 ASSFRGLPYEQY
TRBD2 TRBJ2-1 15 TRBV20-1 SARDGEKLAGINEQF
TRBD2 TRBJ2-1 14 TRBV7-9 ASSAGLAGGYNEQF
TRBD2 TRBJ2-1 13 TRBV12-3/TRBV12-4 ASSWSSGYYNEQF
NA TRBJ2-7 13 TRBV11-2 ASSLDLESSYEQY
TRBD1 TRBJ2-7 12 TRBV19 ASSLTGGSGEQY
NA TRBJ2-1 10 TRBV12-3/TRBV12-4 ASRKSGNEQF
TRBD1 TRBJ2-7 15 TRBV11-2 ASSLTGRGTGTDEQY
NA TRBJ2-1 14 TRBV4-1 ASSQDGIAGQNEQF
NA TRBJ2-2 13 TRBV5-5 ASSFLLDSGGELF